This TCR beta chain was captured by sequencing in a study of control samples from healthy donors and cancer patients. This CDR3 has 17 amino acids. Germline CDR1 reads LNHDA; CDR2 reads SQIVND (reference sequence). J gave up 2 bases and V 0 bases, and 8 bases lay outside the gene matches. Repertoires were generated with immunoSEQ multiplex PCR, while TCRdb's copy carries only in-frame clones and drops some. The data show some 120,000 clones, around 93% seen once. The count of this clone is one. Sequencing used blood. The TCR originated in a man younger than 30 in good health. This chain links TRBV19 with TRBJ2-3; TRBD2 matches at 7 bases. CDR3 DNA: TGTGCCAGTAGTATAGATCAGGCGGGGGTGACCACAGATACGCAGTATTTT. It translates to CASSIDQAGVTTDTQYF.